The 26 T cell receptor beta chains below were found in one sample sequenced in a study of T cells after yellow fever vaccination. Each CDR3 protein is one row after TCRdb ran MiXCR on the 5' RACE reads. The sample records around 600,000 distinct CDR3 sequences, around 12% being singletons. This specimen consisted of PBMCs, obtained on the day of the yellow fever booster vaccination. The receptor set was obtained from a man between 25 and 39 years old who received the YFV17D yellow fever vaccine.

The V and J genes are TRBV20-1 and TRBJ2-3; no definite D call. The CDR3 contains 14 residues. CDR1 is DFQATT, CDR2 SNEGSKA, per germline (reference sequence). V lost 5 bases to trimming and J lost 2 bases, with 14 bases between them. CDR3 nucleotide sequence: TGCAGTGCTGCGCCTGGGTACAACACAGATACGCAGTATTTT. This gives the protein CSAAPGYNTDTQYF.

This clonotype was observed a few times. The genes are TRBV7-2 and TRBJ2-7; D tentatively reads TRBD1 or TRBD2 (5 bases each). Trimming cost V 7 bases and J 7 bases, with 20 bases left between them. Germline V gives CDR1 SGHTA, CDR2 FQGNSA. The CDR3 totals 14 residues. CDR3 loop: CASTRGARDGEQYF. CDR3 nucleotides: TGTGCCAGCACCCGGGGCGCCAGGGATGGAGAGCAGTACTTC.

This clonotype was detected a few times. The chain joins TRBV6-2 or TRBV6-3 to TRBJ2-2; 10 positions agree with TRBD1. CDR1 is MNHEY and CDR2 is SVGEGT in the germline V gene. The CDR3 runs 16 residues. With V trimmed by 7 bases and J by 5 bases, 10 bases remained unmatched. The CDR3 DNA sequence: TGTGCCAGCACCATGACAGGGGGCATTGGGACCGGGGAGCTGTTTTTT. Its protein product is CASTMTGGIGTGELFF.

Ten or more counts support this clonotype. This chain connects TRBV5-1 to TRBJ2-5; possible D gene TRBD2, 5 bases. Deletions cut 1 base from V and 5 bases from J, with 9 bases between. Looked up from germline, CDR1 is SGHRS and CDR2 is YFSETQ. The CDR3 has 13 amino acids. The CDR3 region has the DNA TGCGCCAGCAGCTTGAGGCCGGGGGAGACCCAGTACTTC. As protein: CASSLRPGETQYF.

This chain uses TRBV5-1 with TRBJ2-3; D is undetermined. The germline V gene encodes CDR1 SGHRS and CDR2 YFSETQ. This CDR3 contains 14 residues. V was pared by 6 bases and J by 0 bases, with 11 bases between. The CDR3: CASTRGWSTDTQYF. The CDR3 DNA is TGCGCCAGCACGCGTGGATGGAGCACAGATACGCAGTATTTT.

On this clonotype: One end of the junction fails to match germline, which may point to a read error. The chain recombines TRBV20-1 with TRBJ2-7, with 10 bases fitting TRBD2. CDR3 length: 11 residues. The germline CDR1 and CDR2 sequences are DFQATT and SNEGSKA (reference sequence). The DNA of the CDR3 is TGCAGTGCCGTTGGCACTAGCGGGATCGGGTTC. As protein: CSAVGTSGIGF.

This clonotype was seen a handful of times. This chain links TRBV20-1 with TRBJ2-1; 12 positions match TRBD2. Trimming took 3 bases from V and 9 from J; bases not matched to a gene: 9. CDR1 is DFQATT, CDR2 SNEGSKA, per germline (reference sequence). The CDR3 consists of 15 residues. The CDR3 coding sequence is TGCAGTGCTAGCCCGAGGACTAGCGGGATAGGTGAGCAGTTCTTC. Its protein is CSASPRTSGIGEQFF.

The chain is built from TRBV3-1 and TRBJ2-5; D is unclear. Trimming took 1 base from V and 7 from J, leaving 16 bases between them. Germline V gene lookup returns CDR1 LGHDT and CDR2 YNNKEL (reference sequence). The CDR3 runs to 15 residues. CDR3 bases: TGTGCCAGCAGCCAAGGTTTGACCCCCCTGAGGACCCAGTACTTC. Translated: CASSQGLTPLRTQYF.

This chain links TRBV6-1 with TRBJ2-3, with 9 bases aligning to TRBD2. The trim removed 4 bases at V and 0 bases at J, leaving 5 bases unmatched. There are 16 residues in the CDR3. Germline assignment: CDR1 MNHNS and CDR2 SASEGT. The CDR3 spells CASSVGTSWSTDTQYF. CDR3 coding DNA: TGTGCCAGCAGTGTAGGGACTAGCTGGAGCACAGATACGCAGTATTTT.

V is TRBV9 and J is TRBJ1-4; 9 nucleotides agree with TRBD1. Per germline, CDR1 SGDLS and CDR2 YYNGEE. The CDR3 totals 16 residues. V was clipped by 4 bases and J by 8 bases; unmatched bases: 12. The CDR3 DNA reads TGTGCCAGCAGCCCTCCTTCCGGGACAGGGATCGAAAAACTGTTTTTT. Protein sequence: CASSPPSGTGIEKLFF.

This clonotype came up a few times. The rearrangement uses TRBV12-3 or TRBV12-4 and TRBJ2-1; tentatively, D is TRBD2 (5 bases). V was pared by 5 bases and J by 8 bases, with 19 bases between. This CDR3 is 15 amino acids long. The CDR3 DNA is TGTGCCAGCAGTACTTCCCGCGGGCCTAAGGATGAGCAGTTCTTC. This gives the protein CASSTSRGPKDEQFF.

The sample holds a few counts of this clonotype. This rearrangement joins TRBV7-8 to TRBJ2-7; D may be TRBD1 or TRBD2 (6 bases each). V shed 5 bases and J shed 4 bases, with 15 bases lying between them. The CDR3 sequence is 14 residues long. CDR1 SGHVS and CDR2 FQNEAQ come from the germline V gene. CDR3 nucleotides: TGTGCCAGCAGCAAGATGGGGGGCGGATACGAGCAGTACTTC. Translated, it gives CASSKMGGGYEQYF.

The chain recombines TRBV20-1 with TRBJ1-6; the D gene is possibly TRBD1 (5 bases). The germline V and J ends were trimmed by 1 base and 11 bases, with 9 bases remaining between them. Per the germline V gene, CDR1 is DFQATT and CDR2 is SNEGSKA (reference sequence). This CDR3 is 12 amino acids long. The CDR3 region has the DNA TGCAGTGCTAGAGTCGGGGGGACACCCCTCCACTTT. Its translation: CSARVGGTPLHF.

This clonotype was recorded a few times. The chain carries TRBV11-1 and TRBJ2-1; no clear D. The germline CDR1 and CDR2 sequences are SGHAT and FQDESV (reference sequence). The CDR3 spans 13 residues. V was clipped by 0 bases and J by 8 bases, with 8 bases between them. The CDR3: CASSLAEVDEQFF. The CDR3 coding sequence is TGTGCCAGCAGCTTAGCCGAGGTCGATGAGCAGTTCTTC.

In its sample, this clonotype was seen a few times. The rearrangement uses TRBV18 and TRBJ1-2; D might be TRBD1 (5 bases). The germline V gene has CDR1 KGHSH and CDR2 LQKENI. Deletions cut 6 bases from V and 2 bases from J, with 13 bases between. The CDR3 length is 14 residues. Written as DNA, the CDR3 is TGTGCCAGCTCCCGGGGGACGGCCAACTATGGCTACACCTTC. This codes for CASSRGTANYGYTF.

J is TRBJ2-3 and V is TRBV18; possible D gene TRBD2, 6 bases. CDR1 and CDR2 from the germline V gene are KGHSH and LQKENI. The germline V and J ends were trimmed by 5 bases and 1 base, with 16 bases remaining between them. This CDR3 region has 16 residues. This CDR3 is CASSARGSGGTDTQYF. Written as DNA, the CDR3 is TGTGCCAGCTCAGCAAGGGGATCGGGGGGCACAGATACGCAGTATTTT. Complete variable domain (other parts from reference TRBV18 and TRBJ2-3): NAGVMQNPRHLVRRRGQEARLRCSPMKGHSHVYWYRQLPEEGLKFMVYLQKENIIDESGMPKERFSAEFPKEGPSILRIQQVVRGDSAAYFCASSARGSGGTDTQYFGPGTRLTVL.

The CDR3 nucleotides read TGTGCCAGCAGTTACTCGAGTCAAGGGAGCAGGGAGCAGTACTTC. Amino acids: CASSYSSQGSREQYF. The V gene is TRBV6-5, the J gene TRBJ2-7; a weak D match, TRBD2 (5 bases). Trimming pared 0 bases from V and 7 bases from J, leaving 16 bases between. This CDR3 spans 15 amino acids. CDR1 is MNHEY, CDR2 SVGAGI, per germline.

Turning to this clonotype: A read error may explain this, as a much larger clone is one base away. The chain employs TRBV12-3 or TRBV12-4 and TRBJ1-6; D is unclear. The CDR3 is made up of 14 amino acids. The CDR3 protein is CASSLYGGNSPLLF. CDR3 nucleotides: TGTGCCAGCAGTCTATACGGTGGTAATTCACCCCTCCTCTTT.

This clonotype was counted only a few times. This CDR3 reads CASSISGETQYF. Written as DNA, the CDR3 is TGTGCCAGCAGCATTAGTGGGGAGACCCAGTACTTC. The J gene is TRBJ2-5, the V gene TRBV5-4, with D uncertain. Trimming pared 4 bases from V and 5 bases from J, leaving 9 bases between. The germline V gene has CDR1 SGHNT and CDR2 YYREEE (reference sequence). This CDR3 is 12 amino acids long.

CDR3 region: CASSATGLNTEAFF. The CDR3 nucleotides are TGTGCCAGCAGTGCCACAGGGTTGAACACTGAAGCTTTCTTT. The chain has TRBV7-8 and TRBJ1-1; a possible D gene is TRBD1 (6 bases). CDR1 and CDR2 from the germline V gene are SGHVS and FQNEAQ. With 6 bases removed from V and 0 bases from J, the gap between germline ends came to 11 bases. The CDR3 has 14 amino acids. Full variable domain (remainder filled in from reference TRBV7-8 and TRBJ1-1): GAGVSQSPRYKVAKRGQDVALRCDPISGHVSLFWYQQALGQGPEFLTYFQNEAQLDKSGLPSDRFFAERPEGSVSTLKIQRTQQEDSAVYLCASSATGLNTEAFFGQGTRLTVV.

This clonotype was detected only a few times. The chain carries TRBV5-4 and TRBJ2-7, with TRBD2 matching over 7 bases. The V and J ends lost 5 bases and 6 bases, in that order; junction bases with no gene match: 8. The CDR3 is made up of 13 amino acids. Germline V CDR1 and CDR2: SGHNT, YYREEE (reference sequence). The CDR3 DNA follows: TGTGCCAGCAGTGAGGCGGGAGCGATCGAGCAGTACTTC. This codes for CASSEAGAIEQYF.

The rearrangement uses TRBV5-6 and TRBJ2-2; a weak D match, TRBD2 (5 bases). This CDR3 region has 14 residues. Trimming stripped 4 bases from V and 7 bases from J, with 14 bases between. Germline V gene data show CDR1 as SGHDT and CDR2 as YYEEEE. This CDR3 reads CASSLSRGRGELFF. Written as DNA, the CDR3 is TGTGCCAGCAGCCTGTCCCGGGGTCGCGGGGAGCTGTTTTTT.

This clonotype was seen a few times. The chain couples TRBV4-3 to TRBJ2-5; 11 nucleotides match TRBD1. The V gene end was trimmed by 0 bases and the J gene end by 4 bases; junction bases not matched to a gene: 4. Per germline, CDR1 LGHNA and CDR2 YSLEER. The CDR3 has 16 amino acids. The chain's CDR3 is CASSQDSGTGGETQYF. As DNA, the CDR3 is TGCGCCAGCAGCCAAGATAGTGGGACAGGGGGAGAGACCCAGTACTTC.

This clonotype appeared a few times. The chain links TRBV20-1 to TRBJ2-5; 10 bases map to TRBD2. J lost 4 bases, V lost 2 bases, and 4 bases had no gene match. The CDR3 covers 14 residues. Germline loops: CDR1 DFQATT, CDR2 SNEGSKA (reference sequence). CDR3 loop: CSARPVAGGETQYF. CDR3 sequence (DNA): TGCAGTGCTAGACCGGTAGCGGGAGGAGAGACCCAGTACTTC.

J is TRBJ2-5 and V is TRBV7-2, with D tentatively TRBD2 (5 bases). CDR1 and CDR2 (germline): SGHTA, FQGNSA. Between the trimmed V and J ends, which lost 2 bases and 9 bases, there was a span of 22 bases. The CDR3 is 16 residues long. CDR3 bases: TGTGCCAGCAGCTTAAAGGTTCACGGCGCGGGTAGGGCCCAGTACTTC. It yields the protein CASSLKVHGAGRAQYF.

This clonotype was seen only a few times. The chain has TRBV5-6 and TRBJ2-3; 9 nucleotides agree with TRBD1. Germline V lookup: CDR1 SGHDT, CDR2 YYEEEE. This CDR3 has 15 residues. V shed 4 bases and J 5 bases; nucleotides not matched to a gene: 8. The CDR3 coding sequence is TGTGCCAGCAGCAGCGACAGGGGGAGTATAGATACGCAGTATTTT. This sequence encodes CASSSDRGSIDTQYF.